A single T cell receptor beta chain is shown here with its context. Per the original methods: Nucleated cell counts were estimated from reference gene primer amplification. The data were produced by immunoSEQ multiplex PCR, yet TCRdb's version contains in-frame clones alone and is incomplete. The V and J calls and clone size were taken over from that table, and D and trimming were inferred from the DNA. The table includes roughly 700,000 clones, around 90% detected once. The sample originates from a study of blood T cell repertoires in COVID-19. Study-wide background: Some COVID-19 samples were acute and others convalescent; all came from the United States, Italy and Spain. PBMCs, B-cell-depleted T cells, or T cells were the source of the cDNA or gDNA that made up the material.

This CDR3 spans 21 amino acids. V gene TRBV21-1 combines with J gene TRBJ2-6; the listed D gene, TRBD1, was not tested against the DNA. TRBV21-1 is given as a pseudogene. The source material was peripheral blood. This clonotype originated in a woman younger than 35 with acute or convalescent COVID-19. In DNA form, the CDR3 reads TGTGCCAGCAGCTCCCCGGGACAGGTTTTTTATGGGTCATCTGGGGCCAACGTCCTGACTTTC. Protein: CASSSPGQVFYGSSGANVLTF.